The 17 T cell receptor beta chains below come from one sample, sequenced in a study of graft-versus-host responses after intestinal transplantation. The protocol was immunoSEQ multiplex PCR, while the TCRdb copy is restricted to in-frame clones and leaves out a portion. The data show 20,000 to 25,000 clones, with roughly 86% seen just once and over 0.8% held by the top ten. No cognate antigen is known for these TCRs. Sequenced here: unstimulated CD8+ T cells sorted from spleen or lymph node cells, sampled before transplant. Source of these receptors: a human donor who was the organ donor for an intestinal transplant.

This clone appeared once. The chain carries TRBV6-5 and TRBJ2-1; 7 bases align to TRBD1. The germline CDR1 and CDR2 sequences are MNHEY and SVGAGI. This CDR3 has 15 amino acids. J lost 4 bases, V lost 6 bases, and 9 bases had no gene match. The CDR3, as DNA: TGTGCCAGCAGCTATACGGGACAGCCGTACAATGAGCAGTTCTTC. It is translated as CASSYTGQPYNEQFF.

V usage is TRBV27 and J usage is TRBJ2-7; D unresolved. The germline V gene encodes CDR1 MNHEY and CDR2 SMNVEV (reference sequence). The CDR3 spans 14 residues. V was clipped by 1 base and J by 2 bases, with 9 bases between them. DNA for the CDR3: TGTGCCAGCAGTTTATATCCGGGTACCTACGAGCAGTACTTC. It yields the protein CASSLYPGTYEQYF.

The chain combines TRBV25-1 with TRBJ1-2; 7 nucleotides match TRBD1. V lost 3 bases to trimming and J lost 0 bases; unmatched junction nucleotides: 4. CDR1 is MGHDK and CDR2 is SYGVNS in the germline V gene. The CDR3 spans 15 residues. CDR3 coding DNA: TGTGCCAGCAGTGAGAGACAGGGCGCTAACTATGGCTACACCTTC. As protein: CASSERQGANYGYTF.

This chain's CDR3 is CASSSSRTDFSYEQYF. The CDR3 DNA reads TGTGCCAGCAGTTCTTCTAGGACAGACTTTTCCTACGAGCAGTACTTC. The rearrangement uses TRBV25-1 and TRBJ2-7, with D perhaps TRBD1 (6 bases). Germline lookup yields CDR1 MGHDK and CDR2 SYGVNS. The CDR3 is 16 residues long. The V end lost 5 bases, the J end lost 1 base, and 18 bases lay between the germline ends.

The chain recombines TRBV9 with TRBJ2-1; TRBD2 matches at 7 bases. The CDR3 is 14 residues long. Trimming cost V 3 bases and J 8 bases; bases outside gene matches: 8. Per the germline V gene, CDR1 is SGDLS and CDR2 is YYNGEE. As DNA, the CDR3 is TGTGCCAGCAGCGCGTCCTCGGGGAGGGATGAGCAGTTCTTC. This translates into CASSASSGRDEQFF.

V usage is TRBV30 and J usage is TRBJ1-4; D uncertain. Germline V lookup: CDR1 GTSNPN, CDR2 SVGIG (reference sequence). The CDR3 consists of 10 residues. The V gene lost 4 bases and the J gene lost 12 bases, with 9 bases spanning the gap. The CDR3 is CAWIVDQLFF. The CDR3 nucleotides read TGTGCCTGGATTGTTGATCAACTGTTTTTT.

A few counts support this clone. The rearrangement joins TRBV7-8 to TRBJ1-1; D unresolved. From germline, CDR1 is SGHVS and CDR2 FQNEAQ. With 5 bases removed from V and 1 base from J, the gap between germline ends came to 14 bases. This CDR3 contains 15 residues. The DNA for the CDR3 is TGTGCCAGCAGCCTGGAGGTAGGGCCGAACACTGAAGCTTTCTTT. Its protein product is CASSLEVGPNTEAFF. Based on the CDR3 plus reference TRBV7-8 and TRBJ1-1, the full variable domain is GAGVSQSPRYKVAKRGQDVALRCDPISGHVSLFWYQQALGQGPEFLTYFQNEAQLDKSGLPSDRFFAERPEGSVSTLKIQRTQQEDSAVYLCASSLEVGPNTEAFFGQGTRLTVV.

The genes are TRBV20-1 and TRBJ2-7; D perhaps matches TRBD1 (6 bases). The germline V gene has CDR1 DFQATT and CDR2 SNEGSKA (reference sequence). The CDR3 has 11 amino acids. V was clipped by 5 bases and J by 3 bases, with 8 bases between them. The DNA of the CDR3 is TGCAGTGCTGGGACAAACTACGAGCAGTACTTC. This translates into CSAGTNYEQYF.

As for this clone: Other DNA sequences in this specimen translate into the identical CDR3. This chain links TRBV7-9 with TRBJ2-1; 8 nucleotides agree with TRBD2. This CDR3 region has 12 residues. The germline V gene has CDR1 SEHNR and CDR2 FQNEAQ (reference sequence). Trimming at V came to 2 bases and at J to 10 bases, leaving 1 base not matched to a gene. This CDR3 reads CASSLSGGEQFF. In DNA form, the CDR3 reads TGTGCCAGCAGCTTATCGGGGGGGGAGCAGTTCTTC.

The chain carries TRBV9 and TRBJ2-3; 12 bases agree with TRBD2. V gave up 1 base and J gave up 3 bases; unmatched junction bases: 15. This CDR3 is 20 amino acids long. Germline lookup yields CDR1 SGDLS and CDR2 YYNGEE. The CDR3 nucleotides are TGTGCCAGCAGCGTACCTTCTAGCGGGGGGGCCCGCGGTACGACAGATACGCAGTATTTT. This sequence encodes CASSVPSSGGARGTTDTQYF.

V is TRBV6-1 and J is TRBJ2-3; 7 positions match TRBD2. Looked up from germline, CDR1 is MNHNS and CDR2 is SASEGT. Germline trimming cut 11 bases from V and 3 bases from J; bases unmatched to any gene: 11. This CDR3 region has 14 residues. The CDR3: CAAVAAGRTDTQYF. The DNA for the CDR3 is TGTGCCGCAGTGGCGGCCGGGAGGACAGATACGCAGTATTTT.

The gene calls are TRBV7-9 and TRBJ2-7; 8 nucleotides align to TRBD2. Germline CDR1 is SEHNR and CDR2 is FQNEAQ (reference sequence). J gave up 5 bases and V 6 bases, and 6 bases lay outside the gene matches. The CDR3 runs 13 residues. The chain's CDR3 is CASSPSGSHEQYF. The CDR3 DNA is TGTGCCAGCAGTCCCAGCGGGAGCCACGAGCAGTACTTC.

The rearrangement links TRBV7-6 to TRBJ1-1; the D gene is possibly TRBD1 (5 bases). In germline, CDR1 is SGHVS, CDR2 FNYEAQ. The CDR3 extends over 15 amino acids. V lost 1 base and J lost 4, with 13 bases in between. The chain's CDR3 is CASSLGAGRSTEAFF. The CDR3 DNA is TGTGCCAGCAGCTTAGGGGCAGGGCGTAGCACTGAAGCTTTCTTT.

This clone was seen only once. The chain has TRBV9 and TRBJ2-7, with 7 nucleotides matching TRBD1. The CDR3 is made up of 12 amino acids. Germline V gene sequence: CDR1 SGDLS, CDR2 YYNGEE. V gave up 0 bases and J gave up 6 bases; unmatched junction bases: 0. CDR3 region: CASSVGTGEQYF. CDR3 nucleotide sequence: TGTGCCAGCAGCGTAGGGACAGGCGAGCAGTACTTC.

This chain uses TRBV29-1 with TRBJ1-1, with 8 bases lining up with TRBD1. CDR1 and CDR2 from the germline V gene are SQVTM and ANQGSEA. The V gene end was trimmed by 5 bases and the J gene end by 6 bases; junction bases not matched to a gene: 5. CDR3 length: 12 amino acids. The CDR3, as DNA: TGCAGCGTTTACACAGGGGGACCTGAAGCTTTCTTT. Encoded protein: CSVYTGGPEAFF.

The genes are TRBV6-5 and TRBJ2-2, with D possibly TRBD1 on 5 matching bases. Trimming stripped 7 bases from V and 9 bases from J, with 15 bases between. Germline V lookup: CDR1 MNHEY, CDR2 SVGAGI. The CDR3 totals 13 residues. CDR3 loop: CASTYSAGWELFF. For the CDR3, the DNA is TGTGCCAGCACCTATTCGGCAGGGTGGGAGCTGTTTTTT.

The rearrangement joins TRBV7-6 to TRBJ2-1; the D is unclear. The CDR3 covers 8 residues. Germline CDR1 is SGHVS and CDR2 is FNYEAQ. V was trimmed by 6 bases and J by 13 bases, leaving 4 bases between them. The CDR3 reads CASRDQFF. CDR3 coding DNA: TGTGCCAGCAGGGACCAGTTCTTC.